A selection of T cell receptor beta chains follows, all from one sample in a study of tumor-infiltrating lymphocytes in primary liver carcinoma. One entry per CDR3 protein results from TCRdb running MiXCR on the multiplex PCR reads. The sample has around 330,000 distinct CDR3 sequences; about three fifths are singletons. Specimen: peripheral blood. The source is a woman in her thirties with primary liver carcinoma and hepatitis B virus infection. The CDR3 runs from the conserved cysteine through the conserved F or W. Each record gives: J gene, V gene, CDR3 protein.

j_gene: TRBJ2-1
v_gene: TRBV4-1
CDR3aa: CASSPVQRTYNEQFF

j_gene: TRBJ2-1
v_gene: TRBV6-6
CDR3aa: CASSYSAPRMSSYNEQFF

j_gene: TRBJ2-2
v_gene: TRBV7-8
CDR3aa: CASVGNIGELFF

j_gene: TRBJ2-7
v_gene: TRBV5-5
CDR3aa: CASSTRGSTGSYEQYF

j_gene: TRBJ2-7
v_gene: TRBV12-5
CDR3aa: CVSGTGAREQYF

j_gene: TRBJ2-7
v_gene: TRBV6-5
CDR3aa: CASRPTGTSHHEQYF

j_gene: TRBJ2-5
v_gene: TRBV6-5
CDR3aa: CASSQGQGEAETQYF

j_gene: TRBJ2-1
v_gene: TRBV11-3
CDR3aa: CASGAGSYNEQFF

j_gene: TRBJ2-1
v_gene: TRBV29-1
CDR3aa: CSAWAGGGPREQFF

j_gene: TRBJ2-2
v_gene: TRBV7-9
CDR3aa: CASSYRSLGAGELFF

j_gene: TRBJ2-1
v_gene: TRBV4-3
CDR3aa: CASIQEGQNGANEQFF

j_gene: TRBJ2-4
v_gene: TRBV4-1
CDR3aa: CASSQDPRRESRGSIQYF

j_gene: TRBJ2-7
v_gene: TRBV29-1
CDR3aa: CSVMGNCNEQYF

j_gene: TRBJ2-1
v_gene: TRBV7-9
CDR3aa: CASSLVGGVYTEQFF

j_gene: TRBJ1-1
v_gene: TRBV14
CDR3aa: CASSRGKGWGTEAFF

j_gene: TRBJ2-5
v_gene: TRBV14
CDR3aa: CASSHQRETQYF

j_gene: TRBJ2-3
v_gene: TRBV6-5
CDR3aa: CASTQRSTDTQYF

j_gene: TRBJ2-1
v_gene: TRBV11-2
CDR3aa: CASSKTTVSSYNERFF

j_gene: TRBJ1-2
v_gene: TRBV12-3/TRBV12-4
CDR3aa: CASSLAANGYGYTF

j_gene: TRBJ1-4
v_gene: TRBV28
CDR3aa: CASSLGVFWDEKLFF

j_gene: TRBJ2-7
v_gene: TRBV12-3/TRBV12-4
CDR3aa: CASSQLAGGGEQYF

j_gene: TRBJ2-1
v_gene: TRBV11-1
CDR3aa: CASSLARGSEQFF

j_gene: TRBJ2-7
v_gene: TRBV30
CDR3aa: CAWSRGQGAYEQYF

j_gene: TRBJ1-4
v_gene: TRBV7-8
CDR3aa: CASSPTHRRNEKLFF

j_gene: TRBJ1-5
v_gene: TRBV7-9
CDR3aa: CASSVGDQPQHF

j_gene: TRBJ2-7
v_gene: TRBV12-3/TRBV12-4
CDR3aa: CASRLGGLYGQYF

j_gene: TRBJ2-3
v_gene: TRBV11-2
CDR3aa: CASRRGGGTDTQYF

j_gene: TRBJ1-2
v_gene: TRBV5-6
CDR3aa: CASSSGTGPYGYTF

j_gene: TRBJ1-5
v_gene: TRBV6-6
CDR3aa: CASSYSALNQPQHF

j_gene: TRBJ1-2
v_gene: TRBV12-3/TRBV12-4
CDR3aa: CASSVNTYDYTF

j_gene: TRBJ2-1
v_gene: TRBV6-6
CDR3aa: CASSPRLDNGQFF

j_gene: TRBJ2-3
v_gene: TRBV4-1
CDR3aa: CDSSLGGGRTDTQYF

j_gene: TRBJ1-2
v_gene: TRBV4-1
CDR3aa: CASSQASGLYGYTF

j_gene: TRBJ2-7
v_gene: TRBV5-4
CDR3aa: CASSYLAHLPYEQYF

j_gene: TRBJ2-7
v_gene: TRBV12-3/TRBV12-4
CDR3aa: CASTNVGGAYEQYF

j_gene: TRBJ2-1
v_gene: TRBV28
CDR3aa: CASSSGIRGAGNEQFF

j_gene: TRBJ2-7
v_gene: TRBV4-2
CDR3aa: CASSQDGRSGDEQYF

j_gene: TRBJ1-1
v_gene: TRBV28
CDR3aa: CASSLPITGNTEAFF

j_gene: TRBJ1-4
v_gene: TRBV7-9
CDR3aa: CASSPPGYYKKLFF

j_gene: TRBJ2-5
v_gene: TRBV28
CDR3aa: CASSSPHGQQETQYF

j_gene: TRBJ2-7
v_gene: TRBV7-9
CDR3aa: CASSLSGGTSGAYEQYF

j_gene: TRBJ2-7
v_gene: TRBV25-1
CDR3aa: CASARNRDEQYF

j_gene: TRBJ2-3
v_gene: TRBV12-3/TRBV12-4
CDR3aa: CASSFRQPTDTQYF

j_gene: TRBJ2-7
v_gene: TRBV6-2/TRBV6-3
CDR3aa: CASRNTGASSYEQYF

j_gene: TRBJ1-2
v_gene: TRBV5-5
CDR3aa: CASSLGNRIPYGYTF

j_gene: TRBJ2-7
v_gene: TRBV28
CDR3aa: CASLSSYEQYF

j_gene: TRBJ2-3
v_gene: TRBV11-2
CDR3aa: CASSSDGTSGKDKQCF

j_gene: TRBJ2-1
v_gene: TRBV30
CDR3aa: CAWTPGGLGYNEQFF

j_gene: TRBJ2-3
v_gene: TRBV29-1
CDR3aa: CSVYRDPTDTQYF

j_gene: TRBJ1-5
v_gene: TRBV12-3/TRBV12-4
CDR3aa: CASSRSDSNRQHF

j_gene: TRBJ2-7
v_gene: TRBV28
CDR3aa: CASSLALLEEDYEQYF

j_gene: TRBJ2-5
v_gene: TRBV6-5
CDR3aa: CVSSYSLYQETQYF

j_gene: TRBJ2-1
v_gene: TRBV6-2/TRBV6-3
CDR3aa: CASSYWTGGNNEQFF

j_gene: TRBJ2-7
v_gene: TRBV7-9
CDR3aa: CASSNDLSYEQYF

j_gene: TRBJ2-7
v_gene: TRBV6-2/TRBV6-3
CDR3aa: CASSSGTSGTLRGQYF

j_gene: TRBJ1-5
v_gene: TRBV6-1
CDR3aa: CASSRDRWGNQPQHF

j_gene: TRBJ1-3
v_gene: TRBV5-1
CDR3aa: CASSLVGSGNTIYF

j_gene: TRBJ1-2
v_gene: TRBV29-1
CDR3aa: CSVEGGGQTYGYTF

j_gene: TRBJ2-5
v_gene: TRBV9
CDR3aa: CTSSVGETQYF